These 27 T cell receptor beta chains share one sample of origin, sequenced in a study of cytomegalovirus exposure and HLA in healthy donors. It was with 60 Vbeta and 13 Jbeta primers that the PCR ran. Some clones are missing from TCRdb's copy, which holds only in-frame ones; the method was immunoSEQ multiplex PCR. The sample has 80,000 to 130,000 clones, 60% to 80% seen once; the top ten hold approximately 4.8%. What was sequenced was PBMCs. The receptors shown here come from a woman younger than 35 in good health and CMV-seropositive.

CDR3 nucleotide sequence: TGTGCCAGCAGTTCTCAGGGTTATGAAAAACTGTTTTTT. It specifies CASSSQGYEKLFF. This chain joins TRBV27 and TRBJ1-4, with a possible D match to TRBD1 (5 bases). In germline, CDR1 is MNHEY, CDR2 SMNVEV (reference sequence). Trimming cost V 4 bases and J 6 bases, with 9 bases left between them. The CDR3 contains 13 residues.

This clone has just a few counts. V and J are TRBV19 and TRBJ1-5; no firm D call. There are 16 residues in the CDR3. The V end was cut by 11 bases, the J end by 1 base, with 21 bases between. CDR1 is LNHDA, CDR2 SQIVND, per germline (reference sequence). CDR3 bases: TGTGCCTTCGTCACCGCGTTCCGAGGAAGCAATCAGCCCCAGCATTTT. Protein: CAFVTAFRGSNQPQHF.

The chain links TRBV4-3 to TRBJ2-1; 9 bases match TRBD2. CDR1 is LGHNA and CDR2 is YSLEER in the germline V gene. This CDR3 has 16 residues. V was clipped by 0 bases and J by 10 bases; unmatched bases: 10. CDR3 protein: CASSQDVGRREGEQFF. CDR3 nucleotide sequence: TGCGCCAGCAGCCAAGATGTGGGGAGGCGGGAGGGGGAGCAGTTCTTC.

The chain has TRBV19 and TRBJ2-4; D is uncertain. CDR1 and CDR2 (germline): LNHDA, SQIVND (reference sequence). The CDR3 is 15 residues long. With 1 base removed from V and 0 bases from J, the gap between germline ends came to 7 bases. CDR3: CASSIASLAKNIQYF. The CDR3 bases are TGTGCCAGTAGTATAGCGAGCCTAGCCAAAAACATTCAGTACTTC.

The rearrangement joins TRBV28 to TRBJ2-7, with 7 bases that match TRBD2. Trimming removed 5 bases from V and 4 bases from J; junction bases left unmatched: 8. Germline V gene data show CDR1 as MDHEN and CDR2 as SYDVKM. The CDR3 is 14 residues long. The CDR3 DNA reads TGTGCCAGCAGTCGCAGCGGGGTCGCTTACGAGCAGTACTTC. Protein product: CASSRSGVAYEQYF. Full variable domain (rest looked up from reference TRBV28 and TRBJ2-7): DVKVTQSSRYLVKRTGEKVFLECVQDMDHENMFWYRQDPGLGLRLIYFSYDVKMKEKGDIPEGYSVSREKKERFSLILESASTNQTSMYLCASSRSGVAYEQYFGPGTRLTVT.

This clone came up once. This chain connects TRBV7-9 to TRBJ2-7; 8 bases align to TRBD1. Germline V gene sequence: CDR1 SEHNR, CDR2 FQNEAQ (reference sequence). The CDR3 has 14 amino acids. J gave up 2 bases and V 7 bases, and 7 bases lay outside the gene matches. The CDR3 protein is CASNPGQATYEQYF. The DNA of the CDR3 is TGTGCCAGCAACCCGGGACAGGCCACCTACGAGCAGTACTTC.

This chain uses TRBV27 with TRBJ2-7; no reliable D call. The germline CDR1 and CDR2 sequences are MNHEY and SMNVEV (reference sequence). The germline V and J ends were trimmed by 7 bases and 2 bases, with 12 bases remaining between them. The CDR3 consists of 13 residues. The CDR3: CASTRYNPYEQYF. The CDR3, as DNA: TGTGCCAGCACCAGGTACAACCCCTACGAGCAGTACTTC.

In its sample, this clone was seen once. The genes are TRBV19 and TRBJ1-5, with no clear D. CDR3 length: 13 residues. CDR1 and CDR2 from the germline V gene are LNHDA and SQIVND (reference sequence). The germline V and J ends were trimmed by 5 bases and 1 base, with 6 bases remaining between them. The CDR3 nucleotides are TGTGCCAGTAGTTCGAGGAGCAATCAGCCCCAGCATTTT. Amino acid sequence: CASSSRSNQPQHF.

This clone was seen a few times. V gene TRBV19 combines with J gene TRBJ1-4; possibly TRBD1 for D (6 bases). V lost 6 bases and J 5 bases, leaving 16 bases between the germline ends. Looked up from germline, CDR1 is LNHDA and CDR2 is SQIVND (reference sequence). The CDR3 sequence is 15 residues long. The CDR3 DNA is TGTGCCAGTAGCCAAGGAGGACAGATGAATGAAAAACTGTTTTTT. Its translation is CASSQGGQMNEKLFF.

V gene TRBV28 combines with J gene TRBJ1-1; a possible D gene is TRBD1 (5 bases). The CDR3 is 15 amino acids. Trimming took 7 bases from V and 0 from J, leaving 15 bases between them. Germline-derived CDR1 and CDR2 are MDHEN and SYDVKM. CDR3 bases: TGTGCCAGCAATAGAAGGGGCGGGGTGAACACTGAAGCTTTCTTT. Amino acids: CASNRRGGVNTEAFF.

This clone has a handful of counts. The chain has TRBV7-9 and TRBJ2-1; 12 bases line up with TRBD2. The junction had 6 bases not matched to a gene; V was cut back by 5 bases and J by 7 bases. Germline-derived CDR1 and CDR2 are SEHNR and FQNEAQ (reference sequence). This CDR3 is 15 amino acids long. As DNA, the CDR3 is TGTGCCAGCAGCGGAGGGACTAGCGGGCCGAATGAGCAGTTCTTC. As protein: CASSGGTSGPNEQFF.

This clone was seen once. V and J are TRBV10-2 and TRBJ1-1; D gene unclear. This CDR3 region has 12 residues. Trimming shortened V by 7 bases and J by 3 bases, and 9 bases separated the two germline ends. Germline V gene data show CDR1 as WSHSY and CDR2 as SAAADI. CDR3 region: CASTGGDTEAFF. The CDR3 coding sequence is TGCGCCAGCACTGGCGGCGACACTGAAGCTTTCTTT.

The gene calls are TRBV6-1 and TRBJ2-7, with D possibly TRBD1 on 6 matching bases. Germline V lookup: CDR1 MNHNS, CDR2 SASEGT. There are 15 residues in the CDR3. Between the trimmed V and J ends, which lost 6 bases and 2 bases, there was a span of 17 bases. CDR3 sequence reads: CASSGPDRYTYEQYF. The CDR3 DNA follows: TGTGCCAGCAGCGGCCCGGACAGATACACCTACGAGCAGTACTTC.

The rearrangement joins TRBV2 to TRBJ1-1; D is uncertain. Deletions cut 8 bases from V and 3 bases from J, with 16 bases between. The CDR3 covers 14 residues. CDR1 is SNHLY, CDR2 FYNNEI, per germline. This CDR3 reads CASRTTGIYTEAFF. The DNA for the CDR3 is TGTGCCAGCCGTACTACCGGGATTTACACTGAAGCTTTCTTT.

J is TRBJ2-5 and V is TRBV7-2; perhaps TRBD2 as D (6 bases). The CDR3 covers 15 residues. CDR1 and CDR2 (germline): SGHTA, FQGNSA. V was trimmed by 0 bases and J by 7 bases, leaving 15 bases between them. DNA for the CDR3: TGTGCCAGCAGCTTAGCCATAGCGGCCCCGGGGACCCAGTACTTC. Translating it yields CASSLAIAAPGTQYF.

The chain links TRBV7-2 to TRBJ2-1; tentatively, D is TRBD1 (5 bases). V was cut by 1 base and J by 3 bases, with 10 bases left in between. Germline assignment: CDR1 SGHTA and CDR2 FQGNSA. This CDR3 region has 15 residues. The DNA of the CDR3 is TGTGCCAGCAGCTTAGGTCAGGGCAGCTACAATGAGCAGTTCTTC. Amino acids: CASSLGQGSYNEQFF.

The chain combines TRBV7-9 with TRBJ2-3; D is ambiguous. With 6 bases removed from V and 0 bases from J, the gap between germline ends came to 4 bases. The CDR3 has 12 residues. The germline gives CDR1 SEHNR, CDR2 FQNEAQ (reference sequence). The CDR3 loop reads CASRASTDTQYF. CDR3 nucleotides: TGTGCCAGCAGGGCAAGCACAGATACGCAGTATTTT.

The rearrangement joins TRBV11-2 to TRBJ2-7, with a tentative D call TRBD1 (6 bases). The CDR3 runs 14 residues. Per the germline V gene, CDR1 is SGHAT and CDR2 is FQNNGV. Trimming took off 6 bases at V and 2 bases at J, with 14 bases between the two ends. The CDR3 loop reads CASRTGLPPYEQYF. The CDR3 region has the DNA TGTGCCAGCAGGACAGGCCTCCCTCCCTACGAGCAGTACTTC.

The chain combines TRBV9 with TRBJ1-5; possible D gene TRBD1, 5 bases. The germline V gene has CDR1 SGDLS and CDR2 YYNGEE. The V and J ends lost 0 bases and 3 bases respectively, with 10 bases between them. This CDR3 has 15 residues. In DNA form, the CDR3 reads TGTGCCAGCAGCGTAGAAGGGGCTAACAATCAGCCCCAGCATTTT. This translates into CASSVEGANNQPQHF.

This chain connects TRBV7-3 to TRBJ2-2, with D possibly matching TRBD1 (6 bases). The germline V and J ends were trimmed by 4 bases and 3 bases, with 15 bases remaining between them. CDR1 is SGHTA, CDR2 FQGTGA, per germline. CDR3 size: 16 residues. The CDR3 protein is CASSSPRAGDTGELFF. CDR3 nucleotides: TGTGCCAGCAGCTCCCCTCGGGCAGGGGACACCGGGGAGCTGTTTTTT.

This clone has just a few counts. The CDR3 coding sequence is TGTGCCAGCAGGGTTAGCGGGTGGTACCAAGAGACCCAGTACTTC. Translated, it gives CASRVSGWYQETQYF. The chain recombines TRBV27 with TRBJ2-5; 7 nucleotides match TRBD2. Germline assignment: CDR1 MNHEY and CDR2 SMNVEV (reference sequence). The V gene end was trimmed by 6 bases and the J gene end by 0 bases; junction bases not matched to a gene: 7. This CDR3 has 15 residues.

The rearrangement links TRBV27 to TRBJ2-5; tentatively, D is TRBD2 (7 bases). The germline gives CDR1 MNHEY, CDR2 SMNVEV (reference sequence). This CDR3 comprises 17 residues. V was shortened by 1 base and J by 2 bases, with 17 bases between the two germline ends. CDR3 nucleotides: TGTGCCAGCAGTTTATACTCGGGGGGCGCGGTTCAAGAGACCCAGTACTTC. It specifies CASSLYSGGAVQETQYF.

This clone was recorded only once. This chain uses TRBV30 with TRBJ1-5; TRBD1 might be the D (5 bases). The CDR3 runs 14 residues. Germline V lookup: CDR1 GTSNPN, CDR2 SVGIG (reference sequence). V lost 1 base and J lost 2, with 9 bases in between. CDR3 loop: CAWSAGLGNQPQHF. The CDR3 DNA reads as TGTGCCTGGAGTGCAGGGCTCGGCAATCAGCCCCAGCATTTT.

This clone was counted between two and nine times. The chain has TRBV6-6 and TRBJ1-3; tentatively, D is TRBD1 (6 bases). The CDR3 totals 14 residues. Germline lookup yields CDR1 MNHNY and CDR2 SVGAGI (reference sequence). V lost 6 bases and J 2 bases, leaving 11 bases between the germline ends. As DNA, the CDR3 is TGTGCCAGCAGCCCCGACAGGACTGGAAACACCATATATTTT. Its translation is CASSPDRTGNTIYF.

V and J are TRBV6-6 and TRBJ2-3; D remains ambiguous. Trimming took off 4 bases at V and 1 base at J, with 6 bases between the two ends. CDR1 MNHNY and CDR2 SVGAGI come from the germline V gene (reference sequence). The CDR3 loop spans 13 amino acids. The CDR3 DNA sequence: TGTGCCAGCAGTTTTCAGGGCACAGATACGCAGTATTTT. It yields the protein CASSFQGTDTQYF.

This clone was seen once. A read error may account for a junction end that differs from germline. The gene calls are TRBV20-1 and TRBJ1-2; D not resolved. Per the germline V gene, CDR1 is DFQATT and CDR2 is SNEGSKA (reference sequence). CDR3 length equals 8 residues. The CDR3 DNA sequence: TGCAGTCGGGGAATCCAAGCCTTC. Amino acids: CSRGIQAF.

As for this clone: This CDR3 is also generated by other DNA sequences in the sample. V gene TRBV28 combines with J gene TRBJ2-5; D may be TRBD1 (6 bases). The V gene lost 3 bases and the J gene lost 2 bases, with 22 bases spanning the gap. Germline CDR1 and CDR2: MDHEN and SYDVKM. This CDR3 region has 18 residues. CDR3 loop: CASSFTPSQGTDQETQYF. The CDR3 coding sequence is TGTGCCAGCAGTTTCACCCCTTCGCAGGGGACGGATCAAGAGACCCAGTACTTC.